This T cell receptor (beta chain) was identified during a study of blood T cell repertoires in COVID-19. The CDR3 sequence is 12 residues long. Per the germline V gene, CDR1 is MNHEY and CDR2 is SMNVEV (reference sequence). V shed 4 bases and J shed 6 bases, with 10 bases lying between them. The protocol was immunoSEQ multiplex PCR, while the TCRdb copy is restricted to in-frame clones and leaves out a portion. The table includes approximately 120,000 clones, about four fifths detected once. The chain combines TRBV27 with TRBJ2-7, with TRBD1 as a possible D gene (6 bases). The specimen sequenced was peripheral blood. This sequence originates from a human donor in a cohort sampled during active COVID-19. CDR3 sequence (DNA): TGTGCCAGCAGTTCACAGGGAGTCGAGCAGTACTTC. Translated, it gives CASSSQGVEQYF.